This T cell receptor (beta chain) emerged from a study of tumor-infiltrating lymphocytes in primary liver carcinoma. Unsorted bulk tissue of roughly 19-30 mg yielded co-extracted RNA and DNA. Total RNA (approximately 0.5 ug) served as template for TCR beta cDNA synthesis primed by a constant-region primer. Each TCR beta library was derived from three nested multiplex PCR rounds that employed slightly modified ARM-PCR. Each of the first two PCR rounds ran approximately 11 cycles with TRBV1-TRBV30 forward and C-beta reverse primers. A single record per CDR3 protein comes from TCRdb applying MiXCR to the multiplex PCR reads. The table lists about 64,000 distinct CDR3 sequences, roughly 70% of them singletons. At least ten counts were recorded for this clonotype. V lost 3 bases, J lost 0 bases, and 7 bases lay in between. This CDR3 comprises 15 residues. Germline CDR1 SGHRS, CDR2 YFSETQ.

The source of this sequence is a man aged 40-55 years with primary liver carcinoma and hepatitis B virus infection. The sequencing sample was made of liver tumor tissue from sampling region 4. As to subset: tumor region T4, right-lateral pole. The J gene is TRBJ2-6, the V gene TRBV5-1, with D tentatively TRBD1 or TRBD2 (5 bases each). Here the CDR3 DNA reads TGCGCCAGCAGCTCCGGGGCCTCTGGGGCCAACGTCCTGACTTTC. It yields the protein CASSSGASGANVLTF.